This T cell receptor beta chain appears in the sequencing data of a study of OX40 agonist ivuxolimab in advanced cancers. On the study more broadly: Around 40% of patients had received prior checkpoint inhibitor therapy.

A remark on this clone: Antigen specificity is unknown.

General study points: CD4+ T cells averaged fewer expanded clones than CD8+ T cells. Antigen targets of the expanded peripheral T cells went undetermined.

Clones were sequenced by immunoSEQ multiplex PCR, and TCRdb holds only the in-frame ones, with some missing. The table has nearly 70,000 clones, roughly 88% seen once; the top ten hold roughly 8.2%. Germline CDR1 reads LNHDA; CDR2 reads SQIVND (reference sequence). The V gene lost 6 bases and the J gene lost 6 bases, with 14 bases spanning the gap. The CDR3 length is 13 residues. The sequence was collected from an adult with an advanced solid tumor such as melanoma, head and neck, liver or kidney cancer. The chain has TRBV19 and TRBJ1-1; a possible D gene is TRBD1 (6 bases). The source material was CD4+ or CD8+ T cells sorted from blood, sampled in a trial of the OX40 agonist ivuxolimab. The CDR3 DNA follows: TGTGCCAGTAGGAATGAGGGGGGCTCTGAAGCTTTCTTT. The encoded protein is CASRNEGGSEAFF. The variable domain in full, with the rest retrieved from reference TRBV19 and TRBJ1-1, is DGGITQSPKYLFRKEGQNVTLSCEQNLNHDAMYWYRQDPGQGLRLIYYSQIVNDFQKGDIAEGYSVSREKKESFPLTVTSAQKNPTAFYLCASRNEGGSEAFFGQGTRLTVV.